This paragraph covers one TCR beta chain sequence. This clone was counted ten times or more. Its antigen is not yet known. Nothing much larger sits one base from this clone, and base qualities are not available. Library preparation was by PCR. The sequencing machine was an Illumina HiSeq 4000. High-throughput sequencing was used to profile the TCR beta-chain CDR3 region of every patient. Per the authors' processing: The researchers built a classifier to tell apart papillary thyroid cancer patients with distant metastasis, based on CDR3 differences among clinicopathological groups. The Shannon index was used to measure repertoire diversity, and the Morisita-Horn index was used to measure how similar tumor and blood repertoires were. TCRdb trimmed the raw reads at Q25, called clones with MiXCR and kept productive beta chains. The V and J calls and clone size are TCRdb's, not the authors'. The sample records under 95,000 clones, 9.5% to 15% of which are singletons. The ten biggest clones cover about 11% of the sample.

Per the germline V gene, MNHEY is the CDR1 and SVGEGT is the CDR2. Measured from the cysteine to the phenylalanine, the CDR3 is 22 residues long. CDR3 DNA only is kept here, 66 bases in frame from base 1. The data belong to a study of metastatic and nonmetastatic thyroid tumors (dated by TCRdb to about 2020). A note on the overall study: For patients with malignant and with benign thyroid disease, the researchers compared repertoires between peripheral blood samples and tumor or nodule tissue samples. Overall study outcomes, separate from this receptor: TCR beta diversity was reported as significantly higher in malignant tumors than in benign nodules, in both blood and tumor samples.

No treatment had been received by any patient before thyroid surgery. The study retrospectively analysed patient clinical samples collected from about 2012 to 2018 using T-cell receptor beta sequencing. The rearranged segments are TRBV6-2 or TRBV6-3 and TRBJ2-5; matching of 6 bases hints at TRBD1 as the D gene. The J call may be wrong; the DNA end is better matched by TRBJ2-1. The receptor was isolated from a female donor with papillary thyroid cancer or a benign thyroid nodule (not recorded which). Some clones in this sample may be carry-over from other donors' samples. Sequenced: blood. Read as DNA, the sequence is TGTGCCAGCAGTTACTCGATTCCAAGGTTGACAGGTCCCTCTTTAACGGTCAATGAGCAGTTCTTC. This translates into CASSYSIPRLTGPSLTVNEQFF.